This TCR beta chain stems from a study of blood T cell repertoires in COVID-19. After removal of 5 bases from V and 4 bases from J, the junction contained 16 bases not matched to a gene. Germline-derived CDR1 and CDR2 are SGHAT and FQNNGV. The CDR3 is 18 residues long. Profiling relied on immunoSEQ multiplex PCR, and the TCRdb table lists in-frame clones only, not all of them. The table shows roughly 500,000 clones, with approximately 85% occurring only once. Input material: peripheral blood. The receptor was derived from a human donor in a cohort sampled during active COVID-19. The chain joins TRBV11-2 to TRBJ2-1, with 8 bases aligning to TRBD2. The CDR3 nucleotides are TGTGCCAGCAGCCCTTCTGCGGCTAGCGGGTCGGATTACAATGAGCAGTTCTTC. Protein: CASSPSAASGSDYNEQFF.